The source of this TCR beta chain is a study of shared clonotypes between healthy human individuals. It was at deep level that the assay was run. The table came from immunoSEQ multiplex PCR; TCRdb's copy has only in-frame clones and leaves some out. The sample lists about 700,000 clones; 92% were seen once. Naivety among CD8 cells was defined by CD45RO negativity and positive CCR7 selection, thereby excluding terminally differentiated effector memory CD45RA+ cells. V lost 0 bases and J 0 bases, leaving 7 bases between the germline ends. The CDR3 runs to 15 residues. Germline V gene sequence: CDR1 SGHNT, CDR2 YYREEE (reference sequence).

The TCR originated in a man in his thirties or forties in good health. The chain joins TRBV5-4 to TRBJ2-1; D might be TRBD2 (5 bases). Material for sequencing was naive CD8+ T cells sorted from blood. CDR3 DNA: TGTGCCAGCAGCTTGGCCGGGGACTCCTACAATGAGCAGTTCTTC. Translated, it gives CASSLAGDSYNEQFF. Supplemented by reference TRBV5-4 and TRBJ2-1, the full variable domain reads ETGVTQSPTHLIKTRGQQVTLRCSSQSGHNTVSWYQQALGQGPQFIFQYYREEENGRGNFPPRFSGLQFPNYSSELNVNALELDDSALYLCASSLAGDSYNEQFFGPGTRLTVL.